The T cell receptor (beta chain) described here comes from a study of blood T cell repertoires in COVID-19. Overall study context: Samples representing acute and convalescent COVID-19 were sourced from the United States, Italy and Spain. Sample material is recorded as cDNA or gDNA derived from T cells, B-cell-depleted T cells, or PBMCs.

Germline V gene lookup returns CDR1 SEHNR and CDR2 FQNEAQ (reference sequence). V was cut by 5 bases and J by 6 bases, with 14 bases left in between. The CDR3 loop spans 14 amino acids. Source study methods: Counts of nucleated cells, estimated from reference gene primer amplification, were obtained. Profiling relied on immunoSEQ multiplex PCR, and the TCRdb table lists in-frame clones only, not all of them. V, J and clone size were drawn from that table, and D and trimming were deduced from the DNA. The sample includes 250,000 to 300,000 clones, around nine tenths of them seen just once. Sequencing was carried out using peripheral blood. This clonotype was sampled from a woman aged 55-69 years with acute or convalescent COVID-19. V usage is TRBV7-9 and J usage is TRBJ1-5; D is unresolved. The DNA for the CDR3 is TGTGCCAGCAGCGCCCCAGGTCCCCGTCAGCCCCAGCATTTT. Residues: CASSAPGPRQPQHF.